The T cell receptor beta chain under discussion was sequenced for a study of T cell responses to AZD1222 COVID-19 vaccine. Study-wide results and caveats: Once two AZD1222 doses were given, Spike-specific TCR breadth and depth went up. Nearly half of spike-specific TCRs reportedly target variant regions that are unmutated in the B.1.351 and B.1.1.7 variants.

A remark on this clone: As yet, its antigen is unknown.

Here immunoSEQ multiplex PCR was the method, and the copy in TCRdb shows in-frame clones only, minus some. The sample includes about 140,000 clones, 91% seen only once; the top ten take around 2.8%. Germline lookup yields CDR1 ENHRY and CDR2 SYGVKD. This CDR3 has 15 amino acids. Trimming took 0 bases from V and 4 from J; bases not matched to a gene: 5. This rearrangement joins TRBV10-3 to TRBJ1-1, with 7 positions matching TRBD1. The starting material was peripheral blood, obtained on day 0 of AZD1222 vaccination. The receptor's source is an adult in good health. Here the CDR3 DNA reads TGTGCCATCAGTGAGTCGAGGGGGCTGGGCACTGAAGCTTTCTTT. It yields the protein CAISESRGLGTEAFF.